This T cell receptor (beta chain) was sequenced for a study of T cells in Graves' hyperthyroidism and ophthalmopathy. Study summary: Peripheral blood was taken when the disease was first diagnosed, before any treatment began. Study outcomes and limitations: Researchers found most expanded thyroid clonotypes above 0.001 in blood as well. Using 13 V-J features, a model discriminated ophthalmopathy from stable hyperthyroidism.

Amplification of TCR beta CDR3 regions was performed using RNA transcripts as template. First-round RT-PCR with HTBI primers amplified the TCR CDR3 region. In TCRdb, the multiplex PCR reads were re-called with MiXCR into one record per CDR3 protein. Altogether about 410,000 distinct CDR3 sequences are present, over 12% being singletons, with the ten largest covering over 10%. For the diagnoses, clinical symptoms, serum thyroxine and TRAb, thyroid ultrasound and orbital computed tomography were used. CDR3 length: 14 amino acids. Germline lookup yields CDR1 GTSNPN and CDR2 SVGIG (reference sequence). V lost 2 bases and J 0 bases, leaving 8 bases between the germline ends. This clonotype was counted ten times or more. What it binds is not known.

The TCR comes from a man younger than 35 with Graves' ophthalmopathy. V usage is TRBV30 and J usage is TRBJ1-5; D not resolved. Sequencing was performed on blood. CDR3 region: CAWSTGNSNQPQHF. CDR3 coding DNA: TGTGCCTGGAGTACGGGGAATAGCAATCAGCCCCAGCATTTT.